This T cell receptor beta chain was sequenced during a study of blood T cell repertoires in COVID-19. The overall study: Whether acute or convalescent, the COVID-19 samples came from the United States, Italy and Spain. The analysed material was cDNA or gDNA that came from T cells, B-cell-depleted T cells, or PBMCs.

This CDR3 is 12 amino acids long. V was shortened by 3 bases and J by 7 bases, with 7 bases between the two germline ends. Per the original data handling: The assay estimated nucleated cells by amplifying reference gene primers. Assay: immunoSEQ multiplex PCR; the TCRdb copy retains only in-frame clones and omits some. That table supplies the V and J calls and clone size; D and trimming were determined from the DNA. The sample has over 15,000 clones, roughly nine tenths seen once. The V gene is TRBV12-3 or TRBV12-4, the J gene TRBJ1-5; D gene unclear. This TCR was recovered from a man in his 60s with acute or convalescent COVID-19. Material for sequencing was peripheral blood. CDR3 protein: CASSFGSQPQHF. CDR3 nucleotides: TGTGCCAGCAGTTTTGGGAGCCAGCCCCAGCATTTT.